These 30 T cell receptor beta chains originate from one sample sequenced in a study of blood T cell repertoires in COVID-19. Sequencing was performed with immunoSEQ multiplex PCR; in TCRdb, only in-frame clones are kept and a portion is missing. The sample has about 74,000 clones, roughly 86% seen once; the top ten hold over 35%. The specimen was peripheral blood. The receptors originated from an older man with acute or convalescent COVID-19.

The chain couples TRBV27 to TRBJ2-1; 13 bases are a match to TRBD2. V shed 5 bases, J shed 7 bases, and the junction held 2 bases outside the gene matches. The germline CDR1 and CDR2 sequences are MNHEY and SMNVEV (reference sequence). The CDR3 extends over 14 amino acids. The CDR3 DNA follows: TGTGCCAGCAGTGGACTAGCGGGAGTTAATGAGCAGTTCTTC. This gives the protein CASSGLAGVNEQFF.

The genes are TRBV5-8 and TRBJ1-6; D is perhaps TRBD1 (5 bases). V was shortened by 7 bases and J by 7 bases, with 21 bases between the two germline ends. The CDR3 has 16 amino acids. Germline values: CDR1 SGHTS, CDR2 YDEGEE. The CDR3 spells CASRGSRFLLNSPLHF. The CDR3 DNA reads TGTGCCAGCCGGGGGAGTCGGTTTTTACTCAATTCACCCCTCCACTTT. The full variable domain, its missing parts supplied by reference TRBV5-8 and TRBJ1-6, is EAGVTQSPTHLIKTRGQQATLRCSPISGHTSVYWYQQALGLGLQFLLWYDEGEERNRGNFPPRFSGRQFPNYSSELNVNALELEDSALYLCASRGSRFLLNSPLHFGNGTRLTVT.

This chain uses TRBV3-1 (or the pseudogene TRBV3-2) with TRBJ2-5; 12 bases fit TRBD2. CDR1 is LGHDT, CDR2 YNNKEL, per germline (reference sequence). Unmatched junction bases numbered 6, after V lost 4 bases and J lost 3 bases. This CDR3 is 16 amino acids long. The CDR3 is CASSLDSSGREETQYF. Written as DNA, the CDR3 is TGTGCCAGCAGCCTCGATTCTAGCGGGAGGGAAGAGACCCAGTACTTC.

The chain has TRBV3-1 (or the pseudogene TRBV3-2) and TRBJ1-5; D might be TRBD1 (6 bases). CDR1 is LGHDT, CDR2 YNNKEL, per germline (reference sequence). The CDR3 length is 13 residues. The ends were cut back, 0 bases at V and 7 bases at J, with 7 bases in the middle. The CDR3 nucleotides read TGTGCCAGCAGCCAAGAGGGGGCACAGCCCCAGCATTTT. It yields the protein CASSQEGAQPQHF.

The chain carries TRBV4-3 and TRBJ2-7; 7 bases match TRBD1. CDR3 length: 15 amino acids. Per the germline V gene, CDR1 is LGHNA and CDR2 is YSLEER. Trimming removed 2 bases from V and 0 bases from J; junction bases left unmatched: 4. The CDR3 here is CASSQLSGGSYEQYF. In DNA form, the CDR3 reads TGCGCCAGCAGCCAACTATCAGGGGGCTCCTACGAGCAGTACTTC.

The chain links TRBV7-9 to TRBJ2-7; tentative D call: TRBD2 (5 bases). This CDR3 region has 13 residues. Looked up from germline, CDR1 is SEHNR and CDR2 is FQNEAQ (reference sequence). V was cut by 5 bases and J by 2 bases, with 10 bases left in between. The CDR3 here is CASSAGNTYEQYF. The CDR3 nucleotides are TGTGCCAGCAGCGCCGGGAACACCTACGAGCAGTACTTC.

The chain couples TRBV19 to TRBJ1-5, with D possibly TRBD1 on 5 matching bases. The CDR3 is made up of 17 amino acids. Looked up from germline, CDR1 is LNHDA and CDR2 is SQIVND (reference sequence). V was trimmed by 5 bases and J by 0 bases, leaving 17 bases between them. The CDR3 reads CASSPRPRGNSNQPQHF. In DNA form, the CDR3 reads TGTGCCAGTAGTCCCCGACCGCGGGGGAATAGCAATCAGCCCCAGCATTTT.

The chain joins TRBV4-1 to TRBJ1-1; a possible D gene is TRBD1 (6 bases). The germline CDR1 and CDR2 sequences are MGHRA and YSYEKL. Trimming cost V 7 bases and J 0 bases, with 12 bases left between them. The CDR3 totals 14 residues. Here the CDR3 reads CASTQGPLNTEAFF. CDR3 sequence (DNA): TGCGCCAGCACCCAGGGGCCCTTGAACACTGAAGCTTTCTTT.

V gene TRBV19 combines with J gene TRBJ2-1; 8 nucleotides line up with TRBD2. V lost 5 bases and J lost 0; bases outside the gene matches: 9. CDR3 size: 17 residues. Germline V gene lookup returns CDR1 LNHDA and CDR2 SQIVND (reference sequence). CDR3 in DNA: TGTGCCAGTAGTGTGAGGACTAGCCTTAGCTCCTACAATGAGCAGTTCTTC. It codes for CASSVRTSLSSYNEQFF.

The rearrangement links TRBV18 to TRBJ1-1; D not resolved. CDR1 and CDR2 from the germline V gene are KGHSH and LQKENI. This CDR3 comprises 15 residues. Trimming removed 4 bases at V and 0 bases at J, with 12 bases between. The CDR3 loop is CASSLYGVLNTEAFF. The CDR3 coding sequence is TGTGCCAGCTCACTCTACGGGGTTCTGAACACTGAAGCTTTCTTT.

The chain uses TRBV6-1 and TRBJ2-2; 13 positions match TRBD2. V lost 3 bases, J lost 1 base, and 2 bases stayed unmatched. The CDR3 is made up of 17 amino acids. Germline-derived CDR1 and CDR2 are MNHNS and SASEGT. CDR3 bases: TGTGCCAGCAGTGATTGGACTAGCGGGGGGAACACCGGGGAGCTGTTTTTT. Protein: CASSDWTSGGNTGELFF.

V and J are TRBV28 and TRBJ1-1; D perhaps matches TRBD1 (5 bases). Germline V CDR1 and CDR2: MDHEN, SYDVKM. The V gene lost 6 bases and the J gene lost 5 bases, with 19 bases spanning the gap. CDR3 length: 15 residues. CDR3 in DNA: TGTGCCAGCAGCCCCTTGGGCGGGACGGGAACTGAAGCTTTCTTT. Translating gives CASSPLGGTGTEAFF.

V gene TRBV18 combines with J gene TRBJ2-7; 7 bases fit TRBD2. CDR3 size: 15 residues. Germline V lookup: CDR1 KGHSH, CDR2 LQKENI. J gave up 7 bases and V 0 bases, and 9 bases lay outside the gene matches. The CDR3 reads CASSPPGTLGGEQYF. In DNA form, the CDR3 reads TGTGCCAGCTCACCACCCGGGACCCTGGGGGGGGAGCAGTACTTC. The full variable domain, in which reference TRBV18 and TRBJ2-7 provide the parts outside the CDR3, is NAGVMQNPRHLVRRRGQEARLRCSPMKGHSHVYWYRQLPEEGLKFMVYLQKENIIDESGMPKERFSAEFPKEGPSILRIQQVVRGDSAAYFCASSPPGTLGGEQYFGPGTRLTVT.

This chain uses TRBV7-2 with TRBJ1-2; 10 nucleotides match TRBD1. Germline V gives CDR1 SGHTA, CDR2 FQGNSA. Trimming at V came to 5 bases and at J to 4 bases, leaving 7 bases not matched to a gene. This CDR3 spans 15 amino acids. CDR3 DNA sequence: TGTGCCAGCAGCATAGACAGGGGGCTCAGCTATGGCTACACCTTC. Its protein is CASSIDRGLSYGYTF.

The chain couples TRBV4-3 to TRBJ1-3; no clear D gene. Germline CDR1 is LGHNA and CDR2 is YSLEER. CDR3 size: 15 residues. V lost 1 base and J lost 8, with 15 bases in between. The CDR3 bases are TGCGCCAGCAGCCAAGCCGGACGCGGCGGGGACACCATATATTTT. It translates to CASSQAGRGGDTIYF.

CDR3 loop: CASSVVSGERDTQYF. In DNA form, the CDR3 reads TGTGCCAGCAGCGTAGTGTCAGGGGAGCGAGATACGCAGTATTTT. The gene calls are TRBV9 and TRBJ2-3; the D gene is possibly TRBD1 (6 bases). This CDR3 comprises 15 residues. The V end was cut by 0 bases, the J end by 5 bases, with 13 bases between. CDR1 is SGDLS, CDR2 YYNGEE, per germline.

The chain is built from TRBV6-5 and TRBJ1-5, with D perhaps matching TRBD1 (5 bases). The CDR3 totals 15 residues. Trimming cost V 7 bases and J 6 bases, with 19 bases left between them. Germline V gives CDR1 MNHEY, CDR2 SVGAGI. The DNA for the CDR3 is TGTGCCAGCATATTTTTCTCCGGCGGGGCTCAGCCCCAGCATTTT. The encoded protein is CASIFFSGGAQPQHF.

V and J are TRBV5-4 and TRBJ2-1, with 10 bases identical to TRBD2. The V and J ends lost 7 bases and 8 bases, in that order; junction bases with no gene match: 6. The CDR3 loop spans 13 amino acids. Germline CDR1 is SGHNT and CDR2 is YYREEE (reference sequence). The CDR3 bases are TGTGCCAGCGCTAGCGGGAGAGGATATGAGCAGTTCTTC. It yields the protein CASASGRGYEQFF.

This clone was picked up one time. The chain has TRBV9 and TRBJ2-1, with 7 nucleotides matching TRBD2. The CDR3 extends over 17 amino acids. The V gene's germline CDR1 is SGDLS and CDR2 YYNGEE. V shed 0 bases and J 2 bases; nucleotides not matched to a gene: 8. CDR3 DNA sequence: TGTGCCAGCAGCGTAGAAGGTAGCGGGTTTACCTACAATGAGCAGTTCTTC. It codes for CASSVEGSGFTYNEQFF.

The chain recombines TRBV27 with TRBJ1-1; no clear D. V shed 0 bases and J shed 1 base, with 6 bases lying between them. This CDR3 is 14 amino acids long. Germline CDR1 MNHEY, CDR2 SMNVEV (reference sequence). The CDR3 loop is CASSLSRGNTEAFF. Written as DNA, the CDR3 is TGTGCCAGCAGTTTATCGCGGGGGAACACTGAAGCTTTCTTT.

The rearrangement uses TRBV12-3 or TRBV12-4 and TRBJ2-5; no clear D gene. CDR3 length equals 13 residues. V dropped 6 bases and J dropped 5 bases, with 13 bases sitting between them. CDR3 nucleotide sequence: TGTGCCAGCAGCCTTTACCCCGGGGAGACCCAGTACTTC. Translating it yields CASSLYPGETQYF.

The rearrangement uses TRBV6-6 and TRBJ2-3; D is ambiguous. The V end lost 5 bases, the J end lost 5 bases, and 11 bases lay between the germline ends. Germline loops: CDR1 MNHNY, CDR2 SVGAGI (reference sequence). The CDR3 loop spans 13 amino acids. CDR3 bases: TGTGCCAGCAGTGGCCCCAGCGTAGATACGCAGTATTTT. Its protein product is CASSGPSVDTQYF.

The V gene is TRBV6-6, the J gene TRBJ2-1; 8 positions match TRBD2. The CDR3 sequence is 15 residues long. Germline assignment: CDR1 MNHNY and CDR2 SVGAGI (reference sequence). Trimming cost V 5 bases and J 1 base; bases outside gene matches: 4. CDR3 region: CASSPSGRSYNEQFF. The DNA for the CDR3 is TGTGCCAGCAGTCCCAGCGGGAGATCCTACAATGAGCAGTTCTTC.

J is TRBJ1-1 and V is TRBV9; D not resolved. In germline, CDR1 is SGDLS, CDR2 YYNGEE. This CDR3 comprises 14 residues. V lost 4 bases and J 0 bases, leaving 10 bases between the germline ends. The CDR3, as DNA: TGTGCCAGCAGCTCTTGGGCCATGAACACTGAAGCTTTCTTT. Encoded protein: CASSSWAMNTEAFF.

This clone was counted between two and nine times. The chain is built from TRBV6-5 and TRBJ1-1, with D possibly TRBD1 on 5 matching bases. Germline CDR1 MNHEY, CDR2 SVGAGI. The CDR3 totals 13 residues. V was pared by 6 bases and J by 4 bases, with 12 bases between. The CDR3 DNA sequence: TGTGCCAGCAGCGGGGGGTGGGGCACTGAAGCTTTCTTT. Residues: CASSGGWGTEAFF.

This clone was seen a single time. The CDR3 DNA is TGTGCCAGCAGCCCACTAGCCGGGGTCGAAGCTTTCTTT. Protein: CASSPLAGVEAFF. The gene calls are TRBV9 and TRBJ1-1; no definite D call. Germline assignment: CDR1 SGDLS and CDR2 YYNGEE. The CDR3 is 13 amino acids. Trimming pared 4 bases from V and 8 bases from J, leaving 15 bases between.

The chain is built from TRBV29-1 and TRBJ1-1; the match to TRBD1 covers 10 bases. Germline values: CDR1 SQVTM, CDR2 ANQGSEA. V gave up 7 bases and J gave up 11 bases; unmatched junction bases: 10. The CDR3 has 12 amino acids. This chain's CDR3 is CSALDRGSQAFF. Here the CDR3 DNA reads TGCAGCGCTCTGGACAGGGGGTCTCAGGCTTTCTTT.

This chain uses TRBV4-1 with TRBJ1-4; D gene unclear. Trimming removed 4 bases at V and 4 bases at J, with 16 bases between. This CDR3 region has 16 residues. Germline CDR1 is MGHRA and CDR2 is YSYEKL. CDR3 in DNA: TGCGCCAGCAGCCGATCTTCCGGGATTGTTAATGAAAAACTGTTTTTT. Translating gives CASSRSSGIVNEKLFF.

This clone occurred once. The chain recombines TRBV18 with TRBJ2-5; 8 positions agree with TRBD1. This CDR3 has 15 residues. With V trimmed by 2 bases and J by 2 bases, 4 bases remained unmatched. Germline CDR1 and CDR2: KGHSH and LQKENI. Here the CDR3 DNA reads TGTGCCAGCTCACCAATCACAGGGGGTCAAGAGACCCAGTACTTC. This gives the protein CASSPITGGQETQYF.

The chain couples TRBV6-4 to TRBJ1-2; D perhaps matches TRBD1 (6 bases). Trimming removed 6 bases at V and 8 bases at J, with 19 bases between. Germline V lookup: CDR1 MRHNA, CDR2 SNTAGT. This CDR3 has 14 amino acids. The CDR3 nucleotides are TGTGCCAGCAGCGCGACCGTCTGGGGGCTCGGCTACACCTTC. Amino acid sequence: CASSATVWGLGYTF.